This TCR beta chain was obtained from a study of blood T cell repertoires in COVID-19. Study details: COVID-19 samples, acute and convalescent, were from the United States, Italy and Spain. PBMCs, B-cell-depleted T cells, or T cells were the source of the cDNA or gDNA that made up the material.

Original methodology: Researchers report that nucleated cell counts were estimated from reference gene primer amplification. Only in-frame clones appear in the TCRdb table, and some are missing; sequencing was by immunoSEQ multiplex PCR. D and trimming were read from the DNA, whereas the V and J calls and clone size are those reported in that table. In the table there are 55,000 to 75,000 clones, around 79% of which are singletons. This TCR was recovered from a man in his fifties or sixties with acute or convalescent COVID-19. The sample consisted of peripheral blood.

CDR3 DNA: TGTGCTAGTGGTTGGGGGACTGTTAACACTGAAGCTTTCTTT. Encoded protein: CASGWGTVNTEAFF. The J gene is TRBJ1-1, the V gene TRBV12-5; maybe TRBD1 (5 bases). Trimming cost V 4 bases and J 2 bases, with 11 bases left between them. Germline V lookup: CDR1 LGHNT, CDR2 FRNRAP. This CDR3 has 14 residues.